This TCR beta chain comes out of a study of blood T cell repertoires in COVID-19. Repertoires were generated with immunoSEQ multiplex PCR, while TCRdb's copy carries only in-frame clones and drops some. The sample shows under 150,000 clones, 81% of them seen only once. This clone has only a few counts. The junction departs from germline at one end; a sequencing error may be responsible. The sample was peripheral blood. This TCR was recovered from a man aged 50-59 years with acute or convalescent COVID-19.

In nucleotides, the CDR3 is TGCGCCAGCAGCATCAACAGGGGGAACATTGAAGCTTTCTTT. This codes for CASSINRGNIEAFF. V usage is TRBV4-1 and J usage is TRBJ1-1; 8 bases are a match to TRBD1. CDR3 length: 14 residues. In germline, CDR1 is MGHRA, CDR2 YSYEKL.